A single sample gave rise to the 15 T cell receptor beta chains below, sequenced in a study of T-cell memory formation after mild COVID-19. One entry per CDR3 protein, called by TCRdb with MiXCR from the 5' RACE reads. This table holds roughly 450,000 distinct CDR3 sequences, 18% found once. The sample comprised PBMCs or a T cell subset sorted from them (not recorded which). Receptors were obtained from a man aged 18 to 29 who had mild COVID-19 (a few samples of this study predate the infection). Cell type and time point are not known.

This clonotype was seen ten or more times. V is TRBV5-1 and J is TRBJ2-3; TRBD2 matches 8 bases. With 2 bases clipped from V and 3 bases from J, the junction kept 2 bases outside the gene matches. The CDR3 has 14 amino acids. Germline loops: CDR1 SGHRS, CDR2 YFSETQ. DNA for the CDR3: TGCGCCAGCAGCTTAGTAGCGGGGACAGATACGCAGTATTTT. Its protein product is CASSLVAGTDTQYF.

Comment on this clonotype: A junction boundary mismatches the germline segment, possibly from a read error. The gene calls are TRBV9 and TRBJ2-5; D assignment may be TRBD1 or TRBD2 (5 bases each). CDR1 is SGDLS, CDR2 YYNGEE, per germline. The CDR3 sequence is 14 residues long. This CDR3 is CASSPGPDQETQYF. The CDR3 DNA reads TGTGCCAGCAGCCCGGGGCCCGACCAGGAGACCCAGTACTTC. The variable domain in full, with the rest retrieved from reference TRBV9 and TRBJ2-5, is DSGVTQTPKHLITATGQRVTLRCSPRSGDLSVYWYQQSLDQGLQFLIQYYNGEERAKGNILERFSAQQFPDLHSELNLSSLELGDSALYFCASSPGPDQETQYFGPGTRLLVL.

This clonotype has only a few counts. This rearrangement joins TRBV6-6 to TRBJ1-1; D might be TRBD1 (6 bases). With 5 bases removed from V and 4 bases from J, the gap between germline ends came to 14 bases. Per the germline V gene, CDR1 is MNHNY and CDR2 is SVGAGI (reference sequence). The CDR3 spans 14 residues. CDR3 protein: CASSQSRGGTEAFF. CDR3 bases: TGTGCCAGCAGTCAAAGCAGGGGTGGCACTGAAGCTTTCTTT.

Only a few counts were recorded for this clonotype. The chain links TRBV4-3 to TRBJ1-1; TRBD1 is a possible D gene (5 bases). The V end lost 0 bases, the J end lost 8 bases, and 10 bases lay between the germline ends. CDR3 length equals 13 residues. Germline assignment: CDR1 LGHNA and CDR2 YSLEER. The CDR3 spells CASSQEQGAEAFF. CDR3 in DNA: TGCGCCAGCAGCCAAGAGCAGGGCGCAGAAGCTTTCTTT.

This clonotype was seen more than once but under ten times. The gene calls are TRBV12-3 or TRBV12-4 and TRBJ2-3; D not certain. The length of the CDR3 is 13 residues. Trimming left V 3 bases short and J 4 bases short, with 8 bases between. The CDR3 reads CASSFRWADTQYF. CDR3 nucleotide sequence: TGTGCCAGCAGTTTTAGGTGGGCAGATACGCAGTATTTT.

There are a few counts of this clonotype. The chain has TRBV29-1 and TRBJ2-5; no clear D gene. Germline V gene lookup returns CDR1 SQVTM and CDR2 ANQGSEA. The CDR3 spans 10 residues. The V gene lost 8 bases and the J gene lost 5 bases, with 9 bases spanning the gap. The CDR3 is CSPCWETQYF. CDR3 DNA: TGCAGCCCCTGCTGGGAGACCCAGTACTTC.

The V and J genes are TRBV7-9 and TRBJ2-7; 7 bases line up with TRBD1. The length of the CDR3 is 13 residues. From germline, CDR1 is SEHNR and CDR2 FQNEAQ (reference sequence). After removal of 7 bases from V and 6 bases from J, the junction contained 9 bases not matched to a gene. CDR3: CASTIQGFREQYF. DNA of the CDR3: TGTGCCAGCACTATACAGGGGTTTCGCGAGCAGTACTTC.

This clonotype was picked up many times. The gene calls are TRBV4-1 and TRBJ1-3; D unresolved. The germline V gene encodes CDR1 MGHRA and CDR2 YSYEKL. This CDR3 has 15 amino acids. V was shortened by 4 bases and J by 0 bases, with 10 bases between the two germline ends. The CDR3 is CASSPTPSSGNTIYF. The DNA for the CDR3 is TGCGCCAGCAGCCCCACCCCGAGCTCTGGAAACACCATATATTTT.

This clonotype was observed a few times. This chain joins TRBV12-3 or TRBV12-4 and TRBJ2-3, with D possibly being TRBD1 or TRBD2 (5 bases each). The CDR3 has 17 residues. V lost 6 bases and J 5 bases, leaving 24 bases between the germline ends. CDR3 sequence reads: CASSQDTTGIDIDTQYF. For the CDR3, the DNA is TGTGCCAGCAGCCAGGACACGACGGGGATCGATATAGATACGCAGTATTTT.

Only a few counts were recorded for this clonotype. The CDR3 DNA sequence: TGTGCCAGCAGTTTATGGGGGGTCTTGACAGATACGCAGTATTTT. This translates into CASSLWGVLTDTQYF. The V gene is TRBV27, the J gene TRBJ2-3; possible D gene TRBD2, 6 bases. This CDR3 spans 15 amino acids. Germline values: CDR1 MNHEY, CDR2 SMNVEV (reference sequence). V was pared by 1 base and J by 3 bases, with 11 bases between.

The CDR3 reads CASRPGQGPGELFF. CDR3 bases: TGTGCCAGCAGGCCGGGACAGGGGCCCGGGGAGCTGTTTTTT. This chain links TRBV28 with TRBJ2-2; 10 bases align to TRBD1. The CDR3 runs to 14 residues. Germline trimming cut 6 bases from V and 6 bases from J; bases unmatched to any gene: 4. Germline V gene data show CDR1 as MDHEN and CDR2 as SYDVKM.

This clonotype was counted at least ten times. The V call is TRBV7-9, the J call TRBJ2-7; D is perhaps TRBD2 (5 bases). The germline V gene encodes CDR1 SEHNR and CDR2 FQNEAQ (reference sequence). This CDR3 has 13 residues. The V end lost 5 bases, the J end lost 3 bases, and 11 bases lay between the germline ends. CDR3: CASSRGLDYEQYV. As DNA, the CDR3 is TGTGCCAGCAGCCGAGGGTTAGACTACGAGCAGTACGTC.

A few counts support this clonotype. V usage is TRBV7-8 and J usage is TRBJ2-4; 8 positions match TRBD1. Germline CDR1 SGHVS, CDR2 FQNEAQ. The CDR3 length is 19 residues. V was pared by 1 base and J by 1 base, with 12 bases of the junction left unmatched. The chain's CDR3 is CASSLGFLTRQGAKNIQYF. The CDR3 DNA reads TGTGCCAGCAGCTTAGGATTTCTGACGCGACAGGGGGCCAAAAACATTCAGTACTTC.

V usage is TRBV11-3 and J usage is TRBJ2-1; TRBD1 matches at 10 bases. J lost 6 bases, V lost 4 bases, and 6 bases had no gene match. The CDR3 runs to 15 residues. CDR1 SGHNT and CDR2 YENEEA come from the germline V gene. CDR3 sequence reads: CASSYGTGVGNEQFF. The DNA for the CDR3 is TGTGCCAGCAGCTACGGGACAGGGGTGGGCAATGAGCAGTTCTTC.

The chain has TRBV9 and TRBJ2-3; TRBD2 matches 7 bases. The ends lost 3 bases at V and 2 bases at J; junction bases unmatched: 6. The CDR3 totals 15 residues. The V gene's germline CDR1 is SGDLS and CDR2 YYNGEE. The CDR3 spells CASSATGGYTDTQYF. CDR3 nucleotides: TGTGCCAGCAGCGCCACCGGGGGGTACACAGATACGCAGTATTTT. The variable domain in full, completed from reference TRBV9 and TRBJ2-3, reads DSGVTQTPKHLITATGQRVTLRCSPRSGDLSVYWYQQSLDQGLQFLIQYYNGEERAKGNILERFSAQQFPDLHSELNLSSLELGDSALYFCASSATGGYTDTQYFGPGTRLTVL.